These 26 T cell receptor beta chains share one sample of origin, sequenced in a study of T-cell reconstitution after alpha-beta-depleted transplantation in children (dated by TCRdb to 2016 to 2017). The protocol used for the library was PCR. Instrument on record: Illumina HiSeq 2500. Molecular barcoding was employed in the preparation of TCR libraries, with unique molecular identifiers being used to normalize TCRbeta repertoire quantification. The public reads were run again by TCRdb, first through fastp at Q25 and then through MiXCR, and only productive beta chains were kept. For every CDR3 protein sequence, its rows merge into one entry that carries the most common genes and DNA. This sample holds 550,000 to 800,000 distinct CDR3 sequences; over 10% were observed only once. Roughly 0.77% of the sample is in the top ten clones. According to the study, the label for this sample's treatment or condition signals: allogeneic hematopoietic cell transplantation with graft depleted of TCRalphabeta T cells and CD19 B cells.

The sample in question was PBMCs, obtained before TCRalphabeta/CD19-depleted stem cell transplant. The receptors originated from a girl aged 2 to 10 with congenital amegakaryocytic thrombocytopenia, due to receive a stem cell transplant.

The gene calls are TRBV10-3 and TRBJ1-5; D gene uncertain. The CDR3 is made up of 18 amino acids. With 0 bases removed from V and 2 bases from J, the gap between germline ends came to 17 bases. Germline loops: CDR1 ENHRY, CDR2 SYGVKD. CDR3 sequence reads: CAISESTRETGGNQPQHF. DNA of the CDR3: TGTGCCATCAGTGAGTCGACTCGGGAAACGGGCGGCAATCAGCCCCAGCATTTT.

This clonotype was detected only a few times. This chain joins TRBV5-1 and TRBJ2-3; D is possibly TRBD1 or TRBD2 (6 bases each). Germline-derived CDR1 and CDR2 are SGHRS and YFSETQ. This CDR3 comprises 13 residues. Trimming shortened V by 5 bases and J by 5 bases, and 12 bases separated the two germline ends. CDR3 nucleotides: TGCGCCAGCAGGAACGAGGGGGGAGATACGCAGTATTTT. Translation: CASRNEGGDTQYF.

This clonotype was detected ten times or more. V usage is TRBV20-1 and J usage is TRBJ2-7; D may be TRBD2 (6 bases). In germline, CDR1 is DFQATT, CDR2 SNEGSKA (reference sequence). The CDR3 has 16 residues. The V and J ends lost 6 bases and 0 bases respectively, with 21 bases between them. For the CDR3, the DNA is TGCAGTGCATACTCCGCGGGGACTCAATTCTCCTACGAGCAGTACTTC. Translation: CSAYSAGTQFSYEQYF.

There are a few counts of this clonotype. The V call is TRBV27, the J call TRBJ2-7; TRBD1 agrees at 8 bases. The V and J ends lost 5 bases and 3 bases, in that order; junction bases with no gene match: 9. The germline V gene encodes CDR1 MNHEY and CDR2 SMNVEV (reference sequence). CDR3 length equals 15 residues. The CDR3 spells CASSDRGKWIYEQYF. CDR3 nucleotide sequence: TGTGCCAGCAGTGACAGGGGAAAGTGGATCTACGAGCAGTACTTC.

The rearrangement joins TRBV18 to TRBJ2-7; 10 bases agree with TRBD2. The CDR3 runs to 15 residues. V lost 3 bases, J lost 2 bases, and 4 bases stayed unmatched. Germline V lookup: CDR1 KGHSH, CDR2 LQKENI. The CDR3 nucleotides are TGTGCCAGCTCACCCGACCTAGCGGGAGCCTACGAGCAGTACTTC. Encoded protein: CASSPDLAGAYEQYF.

This clonotype was seen repeatedly, ten times or more. The rearrangement uses TRBV12-3 or TRBV12-4 and TRBJ1-1; TRBD1 aligns across 8 bases. Trimming cost V 6 bases and J 3 bases; bases outside gene matches: 9. This CDR3 has 15 residues. The CDR3 coding sequence is TGTGCCAGCAGCTCGACAGGGGCCATCTACACTGAAGCTTTCTTT. Translating gives CASSSTGAIYTEAFF.

This clonotype has only one observation. CDR3: CASSPEMGSGANVLTF. CDR3 DNA sequence: TGTGCCAGCAGCCCCGAGATGGGCTCTGGGGCCAACGTCCTGACTTTC. This chain links TRBV14 with TRBJ2-6; D gene unclear. This CDR3 contains 16 residues. V lost 4 bases, J lost 0 bases, and 10 bases lay in between. The germline V gene encodes CDR1 SGHDN and CDR2 FVKESK.

The chain combines TRBV4-1 with TRBJ2-3; 11 bases are a match to TRBD2. In germline, CDR1 is MGHRA, CDR2 YSYEKL. The CDR3 sequence is 17 residues long. V lost 3 bases and J lost 0; bases outside the gene matches: 5. CDR3 sequence: CASSQPGLAVSTDTQYF. The CDR3 DNA follows: TGCGCCAGCAGCCAGCCGGGACTAGCGGTGAGCACAGATACGCAGTATTTT.

This clonotype has a count of ten or more. This chain connects TRBV29-1 to TRBJ2-5; D not certain. Trimming pared 4 bases from V and 4 bases from J, leaving 10 bases between. The germline gives CDR1 SQVTM, CDR2 ANQGSEA. This CDR3 is built from 12 residues. CDR3 residues: CSVVQSLETQYF. CDR3 in DNA: TGCAGCGTTGTACAGTCGCTAGAGACCCAGTACTTC.

This clonotype has just a few counts. DNA of the CDR3: TGCGCCAGCAGCCGGTCCAGGGCAGGAGAGACCCAGTACTTC. This encodes CASSRSRAGETQYF. The chain links TRBV5-1 to TRBJ2-5; D might be TRBD1 (5 bases). The CDR3 consists of 14 residues. The V and J ends lost 4 bases and 4 bases respectively, with 14 bases between them. Looked up from germline, CDR1 is SGHRS and CDR2 is YFSETQ.

The sample holds many counts of this clonotype. The chain employs TRBV5-1 and TRBJ2-7; no clear D. V lost 7 bases to trimming and J lost 4 bases, with 18 bases between them. CDR1 SGHRS and CDR2 YFSETQ come from the germline V gene. The CDR3 contains 14 residues. In DNA, the CDR3 is TGCGCCAGCGCGGAGACGACCACATATTACGAGCAGTACTTC. It encodes CASAETTTYYEQYF.

With respect to this clonotype: A much larger clone sits a single nucleotide away, making a read error possible. This sequence joins TRBV20-1 and TRBJ2-7; D not certain. Looked up from germline, CDR1 is DFQATT and CDR2 is SNEGSKA (reference sequence). The CDR3 runs to 13 residues. The CDR3 reads CSARGDHIYEQSF. CDR3 coding DNA: TGCAGTGCTAGAGGGGATCACATTTACGAGCAGTCCTTC.

This clonotype was counted ten times or more. V and J are TRBV5-1 and TRBJ2-2; maybe TRBD1 (5 bases). The CDR3 sequence is 14 residues long. Germline values: CDR1 SGHRS, CDR2 YFSETQ. V was clipped by 1 base and J by 7 bases, with 11 bases between them. The CDR3 nucleotides are TGCGCCAGCAGCTTGAACCGGCAGGGCGGGGAGCTGTTTTTT. It codes for CASSLNRQGGELFF.

In its sample, this clonotype was seen many times. The V call is TRBV2, the J call TRBJ2-1; D is ambiguous. The CDR3 has 14 residues. Germline V CDR1 and CDR2: SNHLY, FYNNEI. Trimming took 8 bases from V and 5 from J, leaving 16 bases between them. The DNA for the CDR3 is TGTGCCAGCCGTCGGGTACCCCCCAACAATGAGCAGTTCTTC. Residues: CASRRVPPNNEQFF.

The genes are TRBV20-1 and TRBJ1-5; D is unclear. Germline V gene lookup returns CDR1 DFQATT and CDR2 SNEGSKA (reference sequence). Deletions cut 0 bases from V and 0 bases from J, with 9 bases between. This CDR3 region has 15 residues. This chain's CDR3 is CSARDLLYSNQPQHF. In nucleotides, the CDR3 is TGCAGTGCTAGAGATCTACTCTATAGCAATCAGCCCCAGCATTTT.

V usage is TRBV20-1 and J usage is TRBJ2-3; 9 nucleotides agree with TRBD2. After removal of 5 bases from V and 2 bases from J, the junction contained 8 bases not matched to a gene. CDR3 length equals 15 residues. CDR1 DFQATT and CDR2 SNEGSKA come from the germline V gene (reference sequence). The CDR3 DNA reads TGCAGTGCTTCAGGAGCGGGGGGACCCACAGATACGCAGTATTTT. This encodes CSASGAGGPTDTQYF.

The rearrangement uses TRBV3-1 and TRBJ1-1; D ambiguous. Trimming removed 1 base from V and 0 bases from J, with 15 bases in between. Germline V gene data show CDR1 as LGHDT and CDR2 as YNNKEL (reference sequence). This CDR3 region has 17 residues. The CDR3 sequence: CASSQGRMRRVNTEAFF. CDR3 nucleotides: TGTGCCAGCAGCCAAGGTCGCATGAGACGAGTGAACACTGAAGCTTTCTTT.

There are many counts of this clonotype. This rearrangement joins TRBV28 to TRBJ2-5; unclear D gene. Germline V gives CDR1 MDHEN, CDR2 SYDVKM. The CDR3 is 13 amino acids. The ends were cut back, 3 bases at V and 1 base at J, with 6 bases in the middle. The CDR3 loop reads CASSFLAQETQYF. The CDR3 DNA follows: TGTGCCAGCAGTTTTTTAGCCCAAGAGACCCAGTACTTC.

This clonotype appeared many times. The chain is built from TRBV6-4 and TRBJ2-3; 9 bases agree with TRBD2. The CDR3 length is 15 residues. Germline-derived CDR1 and CDR2 are MRHNA and SNTAGT. The ends lost 3 bases at V and 2 bases at J; junction bases unmatched: 3. The CDR3 bases are TGTGCCAGCAGTGATGCTAGCGGGAACACAGATACGCAGTATTTT. It is translated as CASSDASGNTDTQYF.

This clonotype occurred many times. The V call is TRBV7-9, the J call TRBJ1-5, with a tentative D call TRBD1 (6 bases). The V end was cut by 5 bases, the J end by 2 bases, with 10 bases between. Germline V gene lookup returns CDR1 SEHNR and CDR2 FQNEAQ (reference sequence). The CDR3 sequence is 14 residues long. CDR3 protein: CASSKQGGNQPQHF. The CDR3 DNA sequence: TGTGCCAGCAGCAAACAGGGTGGCAATCAGCCCCAGCATTTT. Combining the CDR3 with reference TRBV7-9 and TRBJ1-5 gives the whole variable domain DTGVSQNPRHKITKRGQNVTFRCDPISEHNRLYWYRQTLGQGPEFLTYFQNEAQLEKSRLLSDRFSAERPKGSFSTLEIQRTEQGDSAMYLCASSKQGGNQPQHFGDGTRLSIL.

This clonotype was detected ten times or more. The chain joins TRBV29-1 to TRBJ1-2; D is possibly TRBD1 (5 bases). The V end lost 3 bases, the J end lost 4 bases, and 21 bases lay between the germline ends. CDR1 is SQVTM, CDR2 ANQGSEA, per germline. The CDR3 covers 16 residues. The CDR3 spells CSVDTGDPGKAYGYTF. DNA for the CDR3: TGCAGCGTTGATACGGGGGATCCAGGGAAGGCCTATGGCTACACCTTC.

The J gene is TRBJ2-1, the V gene TRBV4-1; the D gene is possibly TRBD2 (6 bases). The CDR3 is 16 residues long. CDR1 is MGHRA and CDR2 is YSYEKL in the germline V gene. The V and J ends lost 4 bases and 7 bases respectively, with 20 bases between them. The CDR3 protein is CASSRPGLERGNEQFF. The CDR3 DNA sequence: TGCGCCAGCAGCCGGCCGGGACTCGAACGAGGAAATGAGCAGTTCTTC.

Of note for this clonotype: Since a much larger clone is just one base distant, this may be a read error. CDR3 region: CANSLEDRIPYF. CDR3 nucleotide sequence: TGCGCCAACAGCTTGGAAGACAGGATACCGTACTTC. The chain uses TRBV5-1 and TRBJ2-7, with D tentatively TRBD1 (6 bases). Looked up from germline, CDR1 is SGHRS and CDR2 is YFSETQ. The CDR3 covers 12 residues. The whole variable domain, remainder taken from reference TRBV5-1 and TRBJ2-7, is KAGVTQTPRYLIKTRGQQVTLSCSPISGHRSVSWYQQTPGQGLQFLFEYFSETQRNKGNFPGRFSGRQFSNSRSEMNVSTLELGDSALYLCANSLEDRIPYFGPGTRLTVT.

This clonotype was detected many times. This sequence joins TRBV27 and TRBJ1-1, with D unclear. CDR3 length equals 16 residues. Germline V gives CDR1 MNHEY, CDR2 SMNVEV (reference sequence). Trimming pared 6 bases from V and 5 bases from J, leaving 22 bases between. CDR3 nucleotides: TGTGCCAGCAGCCCTTCAGGAGGAGCGGGTTGGACTGAAGCTTTCTTT. Its translation is CASSPSGGAGWTEAFF.

In this sample, this clonotype turned up many times. This chain uses TRBV27 with TRBJ2-1; the D call may be TRBD1 or TRBD2 (5 bases each). Germline V gene sequence: CDR1 MNHEY, CDR2 SMNVEV (reference sequence). Trimming left V 5 bases short and J 2 bases short, with 10 bases between. CDR3 length equals 14 residues. This CDR3 is CASSPQGAYNEQFF. The DNA of the CDR3 is TGTGCCAGCAGTCCCCAGGGAGCCTACAATGAGCAGTTCTTC.

Of note for this clonotype: A read error is likely here: a far larger clone is one base away. V gene TRBV11-1 combines with J gene TRBJ2-2, with no clear D. The germline V gene encodes CDR1 SGHAT and CDR2 FQDESV (reference sequence). The CDR3 contains 12 residues. In DNA, the CDR3 is TGTGCCAGCATCTTAAGTTCCGGGGAGCTGTTTTTT. Encoded protein: CASILSSGELFF.